What follows describes a single T cell receptor beta chain. Residents of over 20 US areas, aged about 18 to 89 years, made up the participants. Donors were grouped by their self-reported clinical history. The data belong to a study of blood T cell repertoires in COVID-19. This table comes from immunoSEQ multiplex PCR, and its TCRdb copy is limited to in-frame clones, with some not included. Among fewer than 400,000 clones, about 89% were seen once, and the ten largest hold roughly 5.2%. The CDR3 contains 14 residues. The germline gives CDR1 KGHDR, CDR2 SFDVKD. V gave up 4 bases and J gave up 6 bases; unmatched junction bases: 2.

The source of this sequence is a man between 60 and 70 years old who had recovered from COVID-19. The sample taken for sequencing was PBMCs or T cells enriched from blood (not recorded which). The chain carries TRBV24-1 and TRBJ2-2, with 9 positions matching TRBD1. CDR3 sequence (DNA): TGTGCCACCAGTGAGACAGGGGGGGCCGGGGAGCTGTTTTTT. Translating gives CATSETGGAGELFF.